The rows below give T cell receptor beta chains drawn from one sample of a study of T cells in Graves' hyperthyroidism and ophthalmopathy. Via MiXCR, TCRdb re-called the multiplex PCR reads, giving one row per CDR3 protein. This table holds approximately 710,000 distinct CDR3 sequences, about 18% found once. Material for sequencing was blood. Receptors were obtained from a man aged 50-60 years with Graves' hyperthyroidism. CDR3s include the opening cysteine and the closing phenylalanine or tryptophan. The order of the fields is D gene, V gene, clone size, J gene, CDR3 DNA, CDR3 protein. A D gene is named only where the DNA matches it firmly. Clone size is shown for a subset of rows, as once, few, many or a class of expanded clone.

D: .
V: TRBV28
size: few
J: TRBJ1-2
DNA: TGTGCCAGCAGTTCCGGACTGGCTAACTATGGCTACACCTTC
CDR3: CASSSGLANYGYTF

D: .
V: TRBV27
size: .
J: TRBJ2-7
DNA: TGTGCCAGCGGATCGACAGGATCCTACGAGCAGTACTTC
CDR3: CASGSTGSYEQYF

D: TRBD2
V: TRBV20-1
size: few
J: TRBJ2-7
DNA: TGCAGTGCTAGGGTAGCGGGAGAAGTAAACGAGCAGTACTTC
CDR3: CSARVAGEVNEQYF

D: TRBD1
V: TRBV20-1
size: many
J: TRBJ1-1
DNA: TGCAGTGCTAAGGACAGGGCGAACATGAACACTGAAGCTTTCTTT
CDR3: CSAKDRANMNTEAFF

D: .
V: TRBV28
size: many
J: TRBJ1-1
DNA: TGTGCCAGCAGTTTACTCAGGGGTGGGGACACTGAAGCTTTCTTT
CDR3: CASSLLRGGDTEAFF

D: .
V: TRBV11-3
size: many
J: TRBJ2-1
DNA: TGTGCCAGCAGCCAGGAGGCGGGTAGCGGAAATGAGCAGTTCTTC
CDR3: CASSQEAGSGNEQFF

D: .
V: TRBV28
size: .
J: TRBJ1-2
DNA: TGTGCCAGCAGTTTGATGGGGGCAAGTGGCTACACCTTC
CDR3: CASSLMGASGYTF

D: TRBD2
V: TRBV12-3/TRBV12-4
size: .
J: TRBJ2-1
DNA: TGTGCCAGCAGTGCTGCGGGAGGGGGATACAATGAGCAGTTCTTC
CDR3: CASSAAGGGYNEQFF

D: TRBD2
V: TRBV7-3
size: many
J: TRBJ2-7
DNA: TGTGCCAGCAGCCTCTGGGGGGGGACGATCTACGAGCAGTACTTC
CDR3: CASSLWGGTIYEQYF

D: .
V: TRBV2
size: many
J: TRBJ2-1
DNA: TGTGCCAGCAGTGCCCTTAGCGGCCTTTACAATGAGCAGTTCTTC
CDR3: CASSALSGLYNEQFF

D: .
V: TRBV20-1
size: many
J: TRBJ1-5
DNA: TGCAGTGCTAGAGCGACGGGACTTAGCAATCAGCCCCAGCATTTT
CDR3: CSARATGLSNQPQHF

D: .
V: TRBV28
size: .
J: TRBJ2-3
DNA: TGTGCCAGCAGTTTACAGTGGCGGAAAAGCGGGCTGAACCCTAGCACAGATACGCAGTATTTT
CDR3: CASSLQWRKSGLNPSTDTQYF

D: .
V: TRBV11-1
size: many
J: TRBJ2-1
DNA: TGTGCCAGCAGCAGAGGGGGCGGGGGCAATGAGCAGTTCTTC
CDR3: CASSRGGGGNEQFF

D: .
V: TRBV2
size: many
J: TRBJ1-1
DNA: TGTGCCAGCAGTGGAGGGTTTGCCGGCACTGAAGCTTTCTTT
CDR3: CASSGGFAGTEAFF

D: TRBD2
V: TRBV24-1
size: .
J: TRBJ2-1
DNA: TGTGCCACCAGTGATCCGGGACTAGCGGTTTACAATGAGCAGTTCTTC
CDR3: CATSDPGLAVYNEQFF

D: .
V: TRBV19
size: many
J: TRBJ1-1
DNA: TGTGCCAGTAGTCACCCACCGGGCACTGAAGCTTTCTTT
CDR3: CASSHPPGTEAFF

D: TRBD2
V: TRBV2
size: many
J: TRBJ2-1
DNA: TGTGCGACTCCGGGGACTAGCCCCCATGAGCAGTTCTTC
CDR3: CATPGTSPHEQFF

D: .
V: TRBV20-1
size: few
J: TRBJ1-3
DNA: TGCAGTGCTATACGGGGGACTGGAAACACCATATATTTT
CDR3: CSAIRGTGNTIYF

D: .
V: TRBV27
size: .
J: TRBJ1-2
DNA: TGTGCCAGCAAAACTACAGGAAGTTCTGGCTACACCTTC
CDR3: CASKTTGSSGYTF

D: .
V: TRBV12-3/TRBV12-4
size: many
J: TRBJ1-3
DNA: TGTGCCAGCGCCAGACGTGGAAACACCATATATTTT
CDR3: CASARRGNTIYF

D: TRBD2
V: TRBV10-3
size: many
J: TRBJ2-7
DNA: TGTGCCATCAGTGGGTTAGCGGGAGAAAAAGAGCAGTACTTC
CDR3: CAISGLAGEKEQYF

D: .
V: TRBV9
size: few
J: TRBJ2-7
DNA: TGTGCCAGCAGCGCGGCGAGCTCCTACGAGCAGTACTTC
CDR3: CASSAASSYEQYF

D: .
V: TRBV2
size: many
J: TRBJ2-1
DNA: TGTGCCAGCAGTGAGTGGGGCTCCTACAATGAGCAGTTCTTC
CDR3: CASSEWGSYNEQFF

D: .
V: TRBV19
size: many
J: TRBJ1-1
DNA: TGTGCCAGTAATAAGGGGCTAGGGACTGAAGCTTTCTTT
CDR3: CASNKGLGTEAFF

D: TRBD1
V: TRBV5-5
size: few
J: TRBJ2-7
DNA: TGTGCCAGCAGCTTCCGGGACAGGATCGGCTACGAGCAGTACTTC
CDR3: CASSFRDRIGYEQYF

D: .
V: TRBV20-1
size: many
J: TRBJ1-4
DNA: TGCAGTGCTCGACGGATTGCAACTAATGAAAAACTGTTTTTT
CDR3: CSARRIATNEKLFF

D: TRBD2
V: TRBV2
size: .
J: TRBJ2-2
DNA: TGTGCCAGCAGATCTAGCGGGGGCACCGGGGAGCTGTTTTTT
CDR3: CASRSSGGTGELFF

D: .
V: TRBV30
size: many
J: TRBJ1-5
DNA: TGTGCCTGGAGTGTGGCACACAATCAGCCCCAGCATTTT
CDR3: CAWSVAHNQPQHF

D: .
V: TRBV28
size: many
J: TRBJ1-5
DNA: TGTGCCAGCAGTTCAACCATGGGTAGCAATCAGCCCCAGCATTTT
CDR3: CASSSTMGSNQPQHF

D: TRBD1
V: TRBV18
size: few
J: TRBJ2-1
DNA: TGTGCCAGCTCACCACAGGCAGGGGGCGGTTATGAGCAGTTCTTC
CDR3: CASSPQAGGGYEQFF

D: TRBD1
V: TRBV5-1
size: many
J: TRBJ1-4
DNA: TGCGCCAGCAGACCGGACAGGTCTTATGAAAAACTGTTTTTT
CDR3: CASRPDRSYEKLFF

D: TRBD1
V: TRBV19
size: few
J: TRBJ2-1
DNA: TGTGCCAGTAGAATCGGGACAGGGGATCTCAATGAGCAGTTCTTC
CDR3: CASRIGTGDLNEQFF

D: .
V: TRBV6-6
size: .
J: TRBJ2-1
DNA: TGTGCCAGCAGTTACTCGACCGGTCGAGACCTCTACAATGAGCAGTTCTTC
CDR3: CASSYSTGRDLYNEQFF

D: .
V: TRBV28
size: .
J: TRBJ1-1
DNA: TGTGCCAGCAGTTTGGGGGTACACCTAAACACTGAAGCTTTCTTT
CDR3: CASSLGVHLNTEAFF

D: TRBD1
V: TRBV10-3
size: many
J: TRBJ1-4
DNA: TGTGCCATCAGTGAGGGGACAGGGGTTAATGAAAAACTGTTTTTT
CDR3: CAISEGTGVNEKLFF

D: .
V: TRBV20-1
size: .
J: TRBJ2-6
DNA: TGCAGTGCTAGGTTTAGCGGCCGTGGGGCCAACGTCCTGACTTTC
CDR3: CSARFSGRGANVLTF